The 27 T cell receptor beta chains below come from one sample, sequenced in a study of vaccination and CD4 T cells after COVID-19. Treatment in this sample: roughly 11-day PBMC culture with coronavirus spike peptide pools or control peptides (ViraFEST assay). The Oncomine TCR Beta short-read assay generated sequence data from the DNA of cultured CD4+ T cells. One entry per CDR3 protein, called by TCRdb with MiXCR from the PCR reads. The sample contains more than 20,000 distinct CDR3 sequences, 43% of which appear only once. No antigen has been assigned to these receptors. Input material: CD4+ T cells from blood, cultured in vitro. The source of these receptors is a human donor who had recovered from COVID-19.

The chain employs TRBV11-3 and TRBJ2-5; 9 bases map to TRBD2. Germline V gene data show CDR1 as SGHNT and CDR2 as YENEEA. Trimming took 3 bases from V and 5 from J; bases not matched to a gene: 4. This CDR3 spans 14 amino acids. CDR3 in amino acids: CASSFPGLAETQYF. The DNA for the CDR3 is TGTGCCAGCAGCTTCCCCGGACTAGCGGAGACCCAGTACTTC.

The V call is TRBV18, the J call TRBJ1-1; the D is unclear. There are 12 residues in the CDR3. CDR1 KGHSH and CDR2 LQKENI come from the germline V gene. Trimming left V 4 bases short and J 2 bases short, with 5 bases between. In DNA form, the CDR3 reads TGTGCCAGCTCACATCCCAACACTGAAGCTTTCTTT. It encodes CASSHPNTEAFF.

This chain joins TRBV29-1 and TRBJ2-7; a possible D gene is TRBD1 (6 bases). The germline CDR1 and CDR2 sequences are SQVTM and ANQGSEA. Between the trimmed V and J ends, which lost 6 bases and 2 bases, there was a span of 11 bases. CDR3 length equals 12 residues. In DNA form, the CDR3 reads TGCAGCGTCACCCGGGACACCTACGAGCAGTACTTC. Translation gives CSVTRDTYEQYF.

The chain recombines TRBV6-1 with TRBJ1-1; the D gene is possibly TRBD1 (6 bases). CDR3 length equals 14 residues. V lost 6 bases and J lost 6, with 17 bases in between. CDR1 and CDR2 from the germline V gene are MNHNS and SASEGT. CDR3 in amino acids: CASRSTGGLSEAFF. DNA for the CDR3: TGTGCCAGCAGGTCGACGGGGGGCTTGTCTGAAGCTTTCTTT.

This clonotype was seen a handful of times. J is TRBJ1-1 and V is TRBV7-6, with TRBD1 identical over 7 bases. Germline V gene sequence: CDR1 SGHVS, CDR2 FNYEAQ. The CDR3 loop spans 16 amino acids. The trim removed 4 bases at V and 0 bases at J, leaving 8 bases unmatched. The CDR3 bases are TGTGCCAGCAGCTGGGGGACAGCCCAGATGAACACTGAAGCTTTCTTT. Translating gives CASSWGTAQMNTEAFF.

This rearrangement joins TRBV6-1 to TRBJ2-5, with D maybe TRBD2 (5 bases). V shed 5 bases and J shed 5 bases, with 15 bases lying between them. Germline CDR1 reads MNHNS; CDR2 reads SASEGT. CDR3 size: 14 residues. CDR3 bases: TGTGCCAGCAGTAGAGTGGCGGGTCCGGAGACCCAGTACTTC. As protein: CASSRVAGPETQYF.

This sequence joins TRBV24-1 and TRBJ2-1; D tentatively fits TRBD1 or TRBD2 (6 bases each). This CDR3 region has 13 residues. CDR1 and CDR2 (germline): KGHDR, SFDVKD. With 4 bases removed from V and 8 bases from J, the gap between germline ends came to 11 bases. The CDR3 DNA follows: TGTGCCACCAGTGAAGTAGGGGGGTATGAGCAGTTCTTC. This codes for CATSEVGGYEQFF.

CDR3 coding DNA: TGTGCCAGCAGATCTACCTACGAGCAGTACTTC. This sequence encodes CASRSTYEQYF. This sequence joins TRBV28 and TRBJ2-7; D is undetermined. Per germline, CDR1 MDHEN and CDR2 SYDVKM. This CDR3 spans 11 amino acids. V lost 6 bases to trimming and J lost 2 bases, with 5 bases between them.

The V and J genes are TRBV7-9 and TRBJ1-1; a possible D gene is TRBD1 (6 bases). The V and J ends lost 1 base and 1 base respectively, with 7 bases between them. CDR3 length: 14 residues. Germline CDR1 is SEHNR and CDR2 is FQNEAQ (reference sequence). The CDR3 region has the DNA TGTGCCAGCAGCTTAGGACAGGCGAACACTGAAGCTTTCTTT. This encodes CASSLGQANTEAFF.

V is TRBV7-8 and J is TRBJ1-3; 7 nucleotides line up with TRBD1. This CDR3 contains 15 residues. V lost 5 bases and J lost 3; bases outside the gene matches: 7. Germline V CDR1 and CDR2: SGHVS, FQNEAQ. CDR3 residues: CASSRRDSNGNTIYF. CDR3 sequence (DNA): TGTGCCAGCAGCAGACGGGACAGTAATGGAAACACCATATATTTT.

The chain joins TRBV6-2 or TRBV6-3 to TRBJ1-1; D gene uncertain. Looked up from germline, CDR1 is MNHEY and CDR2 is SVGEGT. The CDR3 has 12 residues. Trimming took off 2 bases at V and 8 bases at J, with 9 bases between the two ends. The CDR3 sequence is CASSYLGWEAFF. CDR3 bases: TGTGCCAGCAGTTACCTGGGGTGGGAAGCTTTCTTT.

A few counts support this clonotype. In nucleotides, the CDR3 is TGTGCCAGTAGCCCCCCCGCGCACCCGAGGCATCAGCCCCAGCATTTT. Translated: CASSPPAHPRHQPQHF. The gene calls are TRBV19 and TRBJ1-5; no reliable D call. In germline, CDR1 is LNHDA, CDR2 SQIVND (reference sequence). The CDR3 consists of 16 residues. With 6 bases removed from V and 5 bases from J, the gap between germline ends came to 20 bases.

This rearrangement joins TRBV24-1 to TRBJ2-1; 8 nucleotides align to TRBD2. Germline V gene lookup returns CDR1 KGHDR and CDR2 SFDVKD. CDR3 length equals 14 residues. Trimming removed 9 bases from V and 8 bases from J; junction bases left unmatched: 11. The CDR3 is CATGLAGAIDEQFF. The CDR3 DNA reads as TGTGCCACCGGGCTAGCGGGCGCGATAGATGAGCAGTTCTTC.

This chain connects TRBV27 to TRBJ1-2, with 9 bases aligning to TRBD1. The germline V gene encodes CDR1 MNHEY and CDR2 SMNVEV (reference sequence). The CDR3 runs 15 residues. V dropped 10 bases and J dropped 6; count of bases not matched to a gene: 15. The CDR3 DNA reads TGTGCCACTAAGTTTCGGACACAGGGGGCCAATGGCTACACCTTC. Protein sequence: CATKFRTQGANGYTF.

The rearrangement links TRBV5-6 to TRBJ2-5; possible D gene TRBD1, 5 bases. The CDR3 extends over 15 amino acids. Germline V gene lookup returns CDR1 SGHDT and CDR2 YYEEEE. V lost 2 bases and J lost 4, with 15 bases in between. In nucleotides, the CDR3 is TGTGCCAGCAGCTTAAGGGTAACAGGCCTAGAGACCCAGTACTTC. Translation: CASSLRVTGLETQYF.

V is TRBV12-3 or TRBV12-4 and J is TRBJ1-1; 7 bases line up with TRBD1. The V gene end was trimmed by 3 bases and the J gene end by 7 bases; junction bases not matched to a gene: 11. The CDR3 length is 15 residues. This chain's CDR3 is CASSFLRTGEGEAFF. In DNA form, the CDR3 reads TGTGCCAGCAGTTTTCTCAGAACAGGGGAAGGTGAAGCTTTCTTT.

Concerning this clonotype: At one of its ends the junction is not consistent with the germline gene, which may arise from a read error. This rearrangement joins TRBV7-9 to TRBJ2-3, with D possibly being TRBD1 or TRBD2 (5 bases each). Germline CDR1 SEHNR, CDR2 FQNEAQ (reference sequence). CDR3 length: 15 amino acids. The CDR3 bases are TGTGCCAGCGGCTTAGTGGGTGCAGGGAGATATACGCAGTATTTT. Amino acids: CASGLVGAGRYTQYF.

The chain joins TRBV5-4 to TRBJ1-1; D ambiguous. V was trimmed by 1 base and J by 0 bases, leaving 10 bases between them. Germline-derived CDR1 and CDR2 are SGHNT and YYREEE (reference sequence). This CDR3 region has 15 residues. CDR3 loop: CASSLSRQMNTEAFF. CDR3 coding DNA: TGTGCCAGCAGCTTGTCCCGACAAATGAACACTGAAGCTTTCTTT.

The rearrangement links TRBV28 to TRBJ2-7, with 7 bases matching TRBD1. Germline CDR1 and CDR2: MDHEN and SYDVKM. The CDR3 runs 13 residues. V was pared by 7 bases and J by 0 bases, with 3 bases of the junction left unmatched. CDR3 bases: TGTGCCAGCAACCCAGGGGGCTCCTACGAGCAGTACTTC. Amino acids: CASNPGGSYEQYF.

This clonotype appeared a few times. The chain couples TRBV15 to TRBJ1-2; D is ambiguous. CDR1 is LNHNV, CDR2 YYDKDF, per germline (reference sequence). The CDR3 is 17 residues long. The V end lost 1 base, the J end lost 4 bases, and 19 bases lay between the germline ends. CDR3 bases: TGTGCCACCAGCAGAGCGAGCGGCGGTCGGGGAGGCTATGGCTACACCTTC. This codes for CATSRASGGRGGYGYTF.

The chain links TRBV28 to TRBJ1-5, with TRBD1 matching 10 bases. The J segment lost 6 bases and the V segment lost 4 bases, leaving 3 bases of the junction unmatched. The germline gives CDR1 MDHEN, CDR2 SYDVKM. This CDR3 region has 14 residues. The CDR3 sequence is CASSSGTGVQPQHF. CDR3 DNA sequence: TGTGCCAGCAGTTCAGGGACAGGGGTTCAGCCCCAGCATTTT.

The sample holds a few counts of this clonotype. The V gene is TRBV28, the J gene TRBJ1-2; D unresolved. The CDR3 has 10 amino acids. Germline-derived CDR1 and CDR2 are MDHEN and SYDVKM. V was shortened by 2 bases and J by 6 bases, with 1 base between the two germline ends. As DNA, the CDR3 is TGTGCCAGCAGTTTACATGGCTACACCTTC. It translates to CASSLHGYTF.

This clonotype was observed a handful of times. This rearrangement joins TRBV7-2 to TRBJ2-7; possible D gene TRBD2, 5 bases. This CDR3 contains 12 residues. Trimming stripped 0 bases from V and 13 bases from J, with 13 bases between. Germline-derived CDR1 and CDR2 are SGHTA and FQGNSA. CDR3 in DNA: TGTGCCAGCAGCTTAGCGGGCCTGAGGGTTTACTTC. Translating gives CASSLAGLRVYF.

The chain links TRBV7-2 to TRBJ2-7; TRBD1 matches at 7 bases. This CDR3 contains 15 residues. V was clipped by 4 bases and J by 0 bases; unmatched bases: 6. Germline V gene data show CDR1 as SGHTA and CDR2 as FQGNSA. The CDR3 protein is CASSSQGVYSYEQYF. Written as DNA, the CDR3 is TGTGCCAGCAGCTCCCAGGGGGTTTACTCCTACGAGCAGTACTTC.

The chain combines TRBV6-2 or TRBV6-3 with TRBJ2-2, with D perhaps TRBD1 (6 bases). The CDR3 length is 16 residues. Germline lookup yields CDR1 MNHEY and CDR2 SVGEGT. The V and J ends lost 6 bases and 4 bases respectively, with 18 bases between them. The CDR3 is CASRQPSGESTGELFF. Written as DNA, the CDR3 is TGTGCCAGCAGACAGCCCTCAGGGGAAAGCACCGGGGAGCTGTTTTTT.

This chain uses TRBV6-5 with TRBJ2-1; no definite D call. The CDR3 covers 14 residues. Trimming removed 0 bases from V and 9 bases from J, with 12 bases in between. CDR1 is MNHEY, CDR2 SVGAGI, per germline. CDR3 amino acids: CASSYSYTVSEQFF. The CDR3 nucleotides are TGTGCCAGCAGTTACTCGTACACGGTGAGTGAGCAGTTCTTC.

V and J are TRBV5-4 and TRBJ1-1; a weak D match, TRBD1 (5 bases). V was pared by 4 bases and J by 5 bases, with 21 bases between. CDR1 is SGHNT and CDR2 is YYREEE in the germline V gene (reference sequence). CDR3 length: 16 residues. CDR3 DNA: TGTGCCAGCAGCAGGGGCCGAGGGACGGAGGGGACTGAAGCTTTCTTT. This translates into CASSRGRGTEGTEAFF.